Described below is a single T cell receptor (beta chain) sequence and its context. Its antigen remains unknown. The data derive from a study of long-term antiretroviral therapy in people with HIV. Notes on the study in general: Blood dates from about 2004 to 2018, possibly under older ART regimens. Repertoires with HIV possessed tighter CDR3 length spans than those of controls. ART was followed by higher diversity that remained below transplant donor controls.

It was version v3.0 of the immunoSEQ assay that was run at survey level. Assay: immunoSEQ multiplex PCR; the TCRdb copy retains only in-frame clones and omits some. The sample has about 11,000 clones; roughly four fifths are singletons. This CDR3 is 13 amino acids long. V dropped 2 bases and J dropped 6 bases, with 8 bases sitting between them. Looked up from germline, CDR1 is SGHNT and CDR2 is YENEEA. This clonotype was obtained from a man aged 50 or older with HIV. The V gene is TRBV11-3, the J gene TRBJ2-1, with D unclear. This material consisted of unsorted PBMCs, taken 7 to 7.5 years after starting antiretroviral therapy. The CDR3 DNA follows: TGTGCCAGCAGCTTAACTCTCACCAATGAGCAGTTCTTC. Protein product: CASSLTLTNEQFF.